A selection of T cell receptor beta chains follows, all from one sample in a study of shared clonotypes between healthy human individuals. Clones were sequenced by immunoSEQ multiplex PCR, and TCRdb holds only the in-frame ones, with some missing. The sample comprises over a million clones, roughly 98% of which are singletons, and 0.4% to 0.55% rests with the top ten. The sample taken for sequencing was naive CD4+ T cells sorted from blood. These receptors originate from a young man in good health. CDR3s include the opening cysteine and the closing phenylalanine or tryptophan. D genes are given only for firm matches. A row's size may be missing; if present it is once, few, many or a size class.

v_call	j_call	clone_size	d_call	cdr3_aa	cdr3_nt
TRBV10-1	TRBJ2-3	NA	NA	CASSERSSGLNTDTQYF	TGCGCCAGCAGTGAGCGATCCAGCGGCCTTAACACAGATACGCAGTATTTT
TRBV4-2	TRBJ2-7	NA	TRBD2	CASSQKAGGPSPYEQYF	TGTGCCAGCAGCCAAAAGGCGGGAGGGCCGTCTCCTTACGAGCAGTACTTC
TRBV19	TRBJ1-5	NA	NA	CASRFGRAPSQPQHF	TGTGCCAGTAGATTTGGGCGGGCCCCAAGTCAGCCCCAGCATTTT
TRBV7-9	TRBJ2-7	NA	NA	CASSSDLYEQYF	TGTGCCAGCAGCTCCGATTTATACGAGCAGTACTTC
TRBV29-1	TRBJ2-7	once	TRBD1	CSAGQGDAEQYF	TGCAGCGCCGGACAGGGGGATGCCGAGCAGTACTTC
TRBV5-4	TRBJ2-7	NA	TRBD2	CASSLGVREADYEQYF	TGTGCCAGCAGCTTGGGGGTACGGGAGGCGGACTACGAGCAGTACTTC
TRBV4-3	TRBJ2-7	once	TRBD2	CASSQDQLAGAGEQYF	TGCGCCAGCAGCCAAGATCAACTAGCGGGAGCGGGGGAGCAGTACTTC
TRBV5-5	TRBJ2-1	NA	NA	CASSDLRHEQFF	TGTGCCAGCAGCGATTTGAGGCATGAGCAGTTCTTC
TRBV5-6	TRBJ2-1	NA	NA	CASSLVTLLYNEQFF	TGTGCCAGCAGCTTGGTCACTCTCCTATACAATGAGCAGTTCTTC
TRBV5-5	TRBJ2-2	NA	NA	CASSYWSAANTGELFF	TGTGCCAGCAGCTATTGGTCGGCAGCTAACACCGGGGAGCTGTTTTTT
TRBV4-1	TRBJ2-1	NA	NA	CASSEGKGKQFF	TGCGCCAGCAGCGAAGGGAAAGGAAAGCAGTTCTTC
TRBV27	TRBJ1-5	NA	TRBD1	CASRPGQTLGNQPQHF	TGTGCCAGCCGCCCGGGACAGACACTTGGAAATCAGCCCCAGCATTTT
TRBV6-5	TRBJ2-7	NA	NA	CASSYATESYEQYF	TGTGCCAGCAGTTACGCGACGGAATCCTACGAGCAGTACTTC
TRBV5-6	TRBJ2-5	NA	NA	CASSRGGIAGLNQETQYF	TGTGCCAGCAGCCGGGGTGGAATCGCAGGGCTTAACCAAGAGACCCAGTACTTC
TRBV7-2	TRBJ2-7	NA	TRBD2	CASSLRAGGPPEQYF	TGTGCCAGCAGCTTAAGAGCGGGAGGTCCCCCCGAGCAGTACTTC
TRBV28	TRBJ2-1	NA	NA	CASRSPGLPRNEQFF	TGTGCCAGCAGATCACCGGGACTCCCGCGGAATGAGCAGTTCTTC
TRBV6-1	TRBJ2-5	once	TRBD1	CASKDRVYETQYF	TGTGCCAGCAAAGACAGGGTATACGAGACCCAGTACTTC
TRBV7-8	TRBJ2-2	NA	NA	CASSLRDLDTGELFF	TGTGCCAGCAGCTTACGGGACTTAGACACCGGGGAGCTGTTTTTT
TRBV28	TRBJ1-2	NA	TRBD1	CASRPPTGIYGYTF	TGTGCCAGCAGACCTCCGACAGGGATTTATGGCTACACCTTC
TRBV18	TRBJ2-5	NA	NA	CASSPLKAGETQYF	TGTGCCAGCTCACCACTTAAAGCAGGGGAGACCCAGTACTTC
TRBV28	TRBJ2-3	NA	NA	CASTRVGVHVDLSTDTQYF	TGTGCCAGCACCCGGGTGGGGGTACATGTGGATCTAAGCACAGATACGCAGTATTTT
TRBV27	TRBJ2-7	NA	NA	CASSGTSSNEQYF	TGTGCCAGCAGTGGTACTAGTTCCAACGAGCAGTACTTC
TRBV9	TRBJ1-2	NA	NA	CASSPPNRVDGYTF	TGTGCCAGCAGCCCACCTAACAGGGTAGATGGCTACACCTTC
TRBV4-1	TRBJ1-4	NA	NA	CASSQESASEKLFF	TGCGCCAGCAGCCAAGAATCGGCATCTGAAAAACTGTTTTTT
TRBV4-3	TRBJ2-2	NA	NA	CASSQAGTVTGELFF	TGCGCCAGCAGCCAAGCGGGAACCGTCACCGGGGAGCTGTTTTTT
TRBV7-9	TRBJ1-1	NA	TRBD1	CASSLGTGPTEAFF	TGTGCCAGCAGCTTAGGGACAGGCCCGACTGAAGCTTTCTTT
TRBV6-6	TRBJ2-7	NA	TRBD1	CASSLLLQGSHEQYF	TGTGCCAGCAGCTTACTACTACAGGGGTCCCACGAGCAGTACTTC
TRBV7-9	TRBJ2-5	once	NA	CASSLAWSRARVRQETQYF	TGTGCCAGCAGCTTAGCGTGGAGCCGGGCCAGGGTACGACAAGAGACCCAGTACTTC
TRBV5-1	TRBJ2-7	once	TRBD2	CASSLERGEQYF	TGCGCCAGCAGCCTCGAGCGGGGGGAGCAGTACTTC
TRBV10-3	TRBJ2-1	NA	TRBD1	CAAGQGLDNEQFF	TGTGCCGCAGGACAGGGGCTGGACAATGAGCAGTTCTTC
TRBV11-2	TRBJ2-7	NA	TRBD1	CASSSGTVWEQYF	TGTGCCAGCAGCTCCGGGACAGTCTGGGAGCAGTACTTC
TRBV5-1	TRBJ2-2	NA	TRBD1	CASSLPRDRNTGELFF	TGCGCCAGCAGCTTGCCCCGGGACAGGAACACCGGGGAGCTGTTTTTT
TRBV5-1	TRBJ2-7	NA	TRBD2	CASSPSGGTYEQYF	TGCGCCAGCAGCCCTTCGGGGGGAACCTACGAGCAGTACTTC
TRBV5-1	TRBJ2-3	NA	TRBD1	CASSLPGTARTDTQYF	TGCGCCAGCAGCTTGCCCGGGACAGCCCGCACAGATACGCAGTATTTT
TRBV6-5	TRBJ1-4	once	NA	CASRRGEKLFF	TGTGCCAGCAGGCGTGGGGAAAAACTGTTTTTT
TRBV7-8	TRBJ1-1	NA	NA	CASSLDPALEAFF	TGTGCCAGCAGCTTAGACCCCGCCCTTGAAGCTTTCTTT
TRBV6-1	TRBJ1-5	NA	NA	CASSEAGRRNQPQHF	TGTGCCAGCAGTGAGGCAGGGCGACGAAATCAGCCCCAGCATTTT
TRBV19	TRBJ1-4	NA	NA	CAIVLPEKLFF	TGTGCCATTGTCCTACCTGAAAAACTGTTTTTT
TRBV9	TRBJ2-7	NA	NA	CASSVAPSTSSYEQYF	TGTGCCAGCAGCGTAGCCCCATCGACTAGCTCCTACGAGCAGTACTTC
TRBV4-1	TRBJ2-7	NA	TRBD2	CASSQSLTSATGGQYF	TGCGCCAGCAGCCAATCTCTGACTAGCGCAACCGGGGGGCAGTACTTC
TRBV7-9	TRBJ1-3	NA	TRBD1	CASSLRTGPGNTIYF	TGTGCCAGCAGCTTACGGACAGGGCCTGGAAACACCATATATTTT
TRBV6-1	TRBJ2-4	NA	NA	CASSDGGRKNIQYF	TGTGCCAGCAGTGACGGGGGACGCAAAAACATTCAGTACTTC
TRBV7-9	TRBJ2-3	NA	TRBD2	CASGPSGRGPDTQYF	TGTGCCAGCGGTCCTAGCGGGAGGGGACCAGATACGCAGTATTTT
TRBV6-1	TRBJ2-7	NA	NA	CASRGGGYEQYF	TGTGCCAGCAGGGGAGGGGGCTACGAGCAGTACTTC
TRBV4-2	TRBJ2-1	NA	NA	CASSQDPKYYNEQFF	TGTGCCAGCAGCCAAGATCCCAAATACTACAATGAGCAGTTCTTC
TRBV28	TRBJ1-1	NA	NA	CASIRPGGTEAFF	TGTGCCAGCATCCGCCCAGGTGGCACTGAAGCTTTCTTT
TRBV5-4	TRBJ2-1	NA	NA	CASSLGSSYNEQFF	TGTGCCAGCAGCCTGGGGAGCTCCTACAATGAGCAGTTCTTC
TRBV2	TRBJ2-3	NA	NA	CASSDRRVTDTQYF	TGTGCCAGCAGTGACAGGAGGGTCACAGATACGCAGTATTTT
TRBV7-2	TRBJ1-5	NA	NA	CASSEGGYSNQPQHF	TGTGCCAGCAGCGAGGGCGGCTATAGCAATCAGCCCCAGCATTTT
TRBV5-8	TRBJ2-7	NA	NA	CASSLRRVSYEQYF	TGTGCCAGCAGCTTGCGGCGAGTCTCCTACGAGCAGTACTTC
TRBV4-3	TRBJ1-2	NA	NA	CASSPQVWDGYTF	TGCGCCAGCAGCCCACAGGTTTGGGATGGCTACACCTTC
TRBV6-1	TRBJ1-2	NA	NA	CASSEPGHQNYGYTF	TGTGCCAGCAGTGAACCGGGACACCAGAACTATGGCTACACCTTC
TRBV5-1	TRBJ1-2	NA	NA	CASSLGAPSYGYTF	TGCGCCAGCAGCTTGGGGGCGCCTTCCTATGGCTACACCTTC
TRBV19	TRBJ2-2	NA	NA	CASSNQGLSPELFF	TGTGCCAGTAGTAACCAGGGGTTGTCCCCGGAGCTGTTTTTT
TRBV5-4	TRBJ2-3	NA	TRBD1	CASSFRDSVSHTQYF	TGTGCCAGCAGCTTCCGGGACAGCGTCTCCCATACGCAGTATTTT
TRBV6-5	TRBJ1-2	NA	NA	CASRGTATTF	TGTGCCAGCAGAGGGACCGCGACCACCTTC
TRBV13	TRBJ1-2	NA	TRBD1	CASSPIDRTGGGDGYTF	TGTGCCAGCAGCCCTATCGACCGGACAGGGGGCGGGGATGGCTACACCTTC